What follows are 13 T cell receptor beta chains derived from one specimen sequenced in a study of post-analysis software for immune sequencing data. Whole-study findings and limits: Elevated frequency relative to controls characterized several TRBV segments in patients, TRBV5-6, TRBV5-1 and TRBV20-1 among them.

cDNA libraries for TCR beta contained unique molecular identifiers. In TCRdb, the PCR reads were re-called with MiXCR into one record per CDR3 protein. The table shows approximately 260,000 distinct CDR3 sequences, with around 34% occurring only once. No antigen is known for these receptors. Sequencing input: blood. Every receptor here comes from a girl between 5 and 17 years old with multiple sclerosis.

This clonotype appeared many times. CDR3 region: CASRIRPGSNQPQHF. CDR3 DNA sequence: TGTGCCAGCAGAATCCGACCCGGGAGCAATCAGCCCCAGCATTTT. V is TRBV12-3 or TRBV12-4 and J is TRBJ1-5; the D is unclear. The CDR3 totals 15 residues. The V and J ends lost 6 bases and 1 base respectively, with 13 bases between them.

In this sample, this clonotype turned up a few times. The CDR3 nucleotides read TGTGCCAGCAGGGCATGGGCAGATAATTCACCCCTCCACTTT. This codes for CASRAWADNSPLHF. This rearrangement joins TRBV6-6 to TRBJ1-6; D ambiguous. CDR1 and CDR2 (germline): MNHNY, SVGAGI (reference sequence). The CDR3 runs 14 residues. The ends were cut back, 6 bases at V and 5 bases at J, with 11 bases in the middle.

This rearrangement joins TRBV7-2 to TRBJ2-2; the match to TRBD1 covers 11 bases. The CDR3 covers 15 residues. Germline values: CDR1 SGHTA, CDR2 FQGNSA. Trimming took 5 bases from V and 12 from J; bases not matched to a gene: 11. CDR3 nucleotides: TGTGCCAGCAGCCCCGGACAGGGGGCGCGGAGGAAGCTGTTTTTT. Encoded protein: CASSPGQGARRKLFF.

V and J are TRBV29-1 and TRBJ2-4, with D maybe TRBD1 (5 bases). Matching the DNA end better, TRBJ2-7 makes the J call doubtful. The CDR3 covers 12 residues. Germline V gene lookup returns CDR1 SQVTM and CDR2 ANQGSEA. CDR3 protein: CSVPARGYEQYF. In nucleotides, the CDR3 is TGCAGCGTTCCGGCTAGGGGCTACGAGCAGTACTTC.

The chain links TRBV12-3 or TRBV12-4 to TRBJ2-7, with 7 bases identical to TRBD1. After removal of 6 bases from V and 4 bases from J, the junction contained 6 bases not matched to a gene. This CDR3 is 13 amino acids long. CDR3 nucleotides: TGTGCCAGCAGACGACAGGGAGAGTACGAGCAGTACTTC. It specifies CASRRQGEYEQYF.

This clonotype was detected ten times or more. The chain couples TRBV6-1 to TRBJ1-6; D unresolved. Trimming stripped 7 bases from V and 8 bases from J, with 18 bases between. The CDR3 consists of 15 residues. The germline V gene encodes CDR1 MNHNS and CDR2 SASEGT. In DNA form, the CDR3 reads TGTGCCAGCAACATGGACGTAAAAGTTGATTCACCCCTCCACTTT. It specifies CASNMDVKVDSPLHF.

The chain recombines TRBV29-1 with TRBJ1-2; the D is unclear. This CDR3 is 14 amino acids long. In germline, CDR1 is SQVTM, CDR2 ANQGSEA. Between the trimmed V and J ends, which lost 3 bases and 7 bases, there was a span of 18 bases. The CDR3: CSVESVLQTVGYTF. The CDR3 bases are TGCAGCGTTGAGTCGGTCCTCCAAACTGTTGGCTACACCTTC.

This clonotype was recorded at least ten times. The chain couples TRBV7-2 to TRBJ2-1, with 15 positions matching TRBD2. Germline CDR1 is SGHTA and CDR2 is FQGNSA. The CDR3 loop spans 18 amino acids. V lost 1 base to trimming and J lost 6 bases; unmatched junction nucleotides: 7. As DNA, the CDR3 is TGTGCCAGCAGCTTAGGAGGCGGGACTAGCGGGAGGAGCAATGAGCAGTTCTTC. This sequence encodes CASSLGGGTSGRSNEQFF.

This clonotype was recorded once. The V and J genes are TRBV24-1 and TRBJ1-1; 8 bases are shared with TRBD1. The CDR3 has 12 amino acids. Germline V gene sequence: CDR1 KGHDR, CDR2 SFDVKD. J lost 3 bases, V lost 8 bases, and 1 base had no gene match. The CDR3 here is CATKDRDTEAFF. The CDR3 bases are TGTGCCACCAAGGACAGGGACACTGAAGCTTTCTTT.

This clonotype was seen many times. The J gene is TRBJ2-3, the V gene TRBV6-6; D is perhaps TRBD2 (7 bases). Germline values: CDR1 MNHNY, CDR2 SVGAGI (reference sequence). Trimming removed 10 bases at V and 5 bases at J, with 16 bases between. The CDR3 sequence is 13 residues long. CDR3 protein: CATEGGAEDTQYF. CDR3 sequence (DNA): TGTGCCACCGAAGGGGGGGCGGAAGATACGCAGTATTTT.

This clonotype appeared many times. This chain connects TRBV5-1 to TRBJ2-6; possibly TRBD1 for D (6 bases). CDR3 length: 16 amino acids. From germline, CDR1 is SGHRS and CDR2 YFSETQ. The V and J ends lost 4 bases and 0 bases respectively, with 11 bases between them. CDR3: CASSGQPSSGANVLTF. The CDR3 region has the DNA TGCGCCAGCAGCGGACAGCCGAGCTCTGGGGCCAACGTCCTGACTTTC.

This clonotype was seen many times. The chain joins TRBV20-1 to TRBJ2-1, with 16 bases aligning to TRBD2. CDR3 length: 17 amino acids. Germline assignment: CDR1 DFQATT and CDR2 SNEGSKA (reference sequence). V shed 3 bases and J 8 bases; nucleotides not matched to a gene: 10. In nucleotides, the CDR3 is TGCAGTGCTAGGGGGACTAGCGGGAGGGGTCGCGAAGATGAGCAGTTCTTC. Translated, it gives CSARGTSGRGREDEQFF.

The V gene is TRBV7-2, the J gene TRBJ2-7, with unresolved D. Near its end, the DNA agrees better with TRBJ2-5, so the J call may be wrong. Germline loops: CDR1 SGHTA, CDR2 FQGNSA. There are 12 residues in the CDR3. CDR3 sequence: CASRPGGETQYF. Here the CDR3 DNA reads TGTGCCAGCCGGCCGGGCGGAGAGACCCAGTACTTC.